Following are 20 T cell receptor beta chains from one sample sequenced in a study of cytomegalovirus exposure and HLA in healthy donors. The assay was immunoSEQ multiplex PCR, and TCRdb's table has in-frame clones only and misses some. The sample records some 130,000 clones, 86% being singletons. Sequenced material: PBMCs. These receptors came from a man aged 18-30 years in good health and CMV-seronegative.

V is TRBV5-5 and J is TRBJ1-5; 7 nucleotides match TRBD1. The length of the CDR3 is 16 residues. Germline lookup yields CDR1 SGHKS and CDR2 YYEKEE (reference sequence). The V and J ends lost 1 base and 5 bases, in that order; junction bases with no gene match: 9. The CDR3: CASSLSPTGWDQPQHF. CDR3 sequence (DNA): TGTGCCAGCAGCTTGTCGCCGACAGGGTGGGATCAGCCCCAGCATTTT. The full variable domain, completed using reference TRBV5-5 and TRBJ1-5, is DAGVTQSPTHLIKTRGQQVTLRCSPISGHKSVSWYQQVLGQGPQFIFQYYEKEERGRGNFPDRFSARQFPNYSSELNVNALLLGDSALYLCASSLSPTGWDQPQHFGDGTRLSIL.

This chain links TRBV2 with TRBJ2-1, with 9 nucleotides matching TRBD1. The ends lost 8 bases at V and 7 bases at J; junction bases unmatched: 9. Looked up from germline, CDR1 is SNHLY and CDR2 is FYNNEI. This CDR3 spans 14 amino acids. The CDR3 sequence is CASRLTGGNNEQFF. The CDR3 DNA follows: TGTGCCAGCCGCCTGACAGGGGGTAATAATGAGCAGTTCTTC.

This chain uses TRBV7-9 with TRBJ2-7; TRBD2 agrees at 9 bases. The germline V gene has CDR1 SEHNR and CDR2 FQNEAQ (reference sequence). Unmatched junction bases numbered 8, after V lost 5 bases and J lost 6 bases. This CDR3 is 14 amino acids long. The CDR3: CASSQAGGSGEQYF. Written as DNA, the CDR3 is TGTGCCAGCAGCCAGGCGGGGGGGTCGGGCGAGCAGTACTTC. The full variable domain, with the rest looked up from reference TRBV7-9 and TRBJ2-7, is DTGVSQNPRHKITKRGQNVTFRCDPISEHNRLYWYRQTLGQGPEFLTYFQNEAQLEKSRLLSDRFSAERPKGSFSTLEIQRTEQGDSAMYLCASSQAGGSGEQYFGPGTRLTVT.

The gene calls are TRBV18 and TRBJ2-2, with 10 bases aligning to TRBD2. V gave up 1 base and J gave up 5 bases; unmatched junction bases: 7. The length of the CDR3 is 17 residues. Germline V lookup: CDR1 KGHSH, CDR2 LQKENI. The CDR3 region has the DNA TGTGCCAGCTCACCACGATCCGGGACTAGCGTAACCGGGGAGCTGTTTTTT. Its translation: CASSPRSGTSVTGELFF.

V and J are TRBV2 and TRBJ2-7; tentatively, D is TRBD1 (6 bases). The CDR3 sequence is 15 residues long. V was cut by 6 bases and J by 1 base, with 16 bases left in between. Per the germline V gene, CDR1 is SNHLY and CDR2 is FYNNEI. CDR3 loop: CASRLGWTVSYEQYF. The CDR3 region has the DNA TGTGCCAGCAGATTGGGGTGGACAGTTTCCTACGAGCAGTACTTC. Complete variable domain (other parts from reference TRBV2 and TRBJ2-7): EPEVTQTPSHQVTQMGQEVILRCVPISNHLYFYWYRQILGQKVEFLVSFYNNEISEKSEIFDDQFSVERPDGSNFTLKIRSTKLEDSAMYFCASRLGWTVSYEQYFGPGTRLTVT.

The table lists this clone with a count of one. This chain connects TRBV5-6 to TRBJ2-1; TRBD2 matches 9 bases. Losses at the gene ends were 2 bases for V and 4 bases for J; bases not matched to a gene: 7. Germline-derived CDR1 and CDR2 are SGHDT and YYEEEE. This CDR3 is 16 amino acids long. For the CDR3, the DNA is TGTGCCAGCAGCTTTACGCCTAGCGGGGCGTACAATGAGCAGTTCTTC. This gives the protein CASSFTPSGAYNEQFF.

J is TRBJ2-7 and V is TRBV27; 10 bases map to TRBD2. Germline CDR1 MNHEY, CDR2 SMNVEV (reference sequence). The CDR3 length is 12 residues. Germline trimming cut 8 bases from V and 5 bases from J; bases unmatched to any gene: 3. The CDR3 DNA reads TGTGCCAGCGGACTAGCGGCCCACGAGCAGTACTTC. It specifies CASGLAAHEQYF.

The V and J genes are TRBV11-3 and TRBJ2-1; 7 bases line up with TRBD2. Germline trimming cut 5 bases from V and 4 bases from J; bases unmatched to any gene: 5. Germline CDR1 SGHNT, CDR2 YENEEA. The CDR3 extends over 14 amino acids. The CDR3 spells CASSPSSGYNEQFF. CDR3 coding DNA: TGTGCCAGCAGCCCCTCTAGCGGATACAATGAGCAGTTCTTC. The full variable domain, with the rest looked up from reference TRBV11-3 and TRBJ2-1, is EAGVVQSPRYKIIEKKQPVAFWCNPISGHNTLYWYLQNLGQGPELLIRYENEEAVDDSQLPKDRFSAERLKGVDSTLKIQPAELGDSAVYLCASSPSSGYNEQFFGPGTRLTVL.

This clone has more than one count but fewer than ten. The V gene is TRBV19, the J gene TRBJ1-5; D is perhaps TRBD1 (5 bases). This CDR3 contains 15 residues. CDR1 is LNHDA and CDR2 is SQIVND in the germline V gene (reference sequence). Trimming shortened V by 1 base and J by 6 bases, and 13 bases separated the two germline ends. CDR3 nucleotide sequence: TGTGCCAGTAGTATAGGGGGACTGTCTCTTCAGCCCCAGCATTTT. Translation: CASSIGGLSLQPQHF.

This chain connects TRBV18 to TRBJ2-7, with a tentative D call TRBD1 (6 bases). There are 15 residues in the CDR3. Trimming took off 0 bases at V and 5 bases at J, with 14 bases between the two ends. From germline, CDR1 is KGHSH and CDR2 LQKENI. The CDR3 coding sequence is TGTGCCAGCTCACCACCTGCAGGGGTGGAAAACGAGCAGTACTTC. Its protein is CASSPPAGVENEQYF.

The chain joins TRBV25-1 to TRBJ1-1; weak D call: TRBD1 (5 bases). V lost 4 bases and J 0 bases, leaving 6 bases between the germline ends. CDR1 MGHDK and CDR2 SYGVNS come from the germline V gene. The CDR3 is 13 residues long. The CDR3 DNA is TGTGCCAGCAGTGGGGGCATGAACACTGAAGCTTTCTTT. This encodes CASSGGMNTEAFF.

The chain employs TRBV18 and TRBJ1-4; 7 bases match TRBD1. The V segment lost 9 bases and the J segment 5 bases; nucleotides outside the gene matches: 9. The CDR3 is 14 residues long. CDR1 and CDR2 from the germline V gene are KGHSH and LQKENI. CDR3 nucleotides: TGTGCCAGTTACGAGACAGGGAGGAATGAAAAACTGTTTTTT. Translated, it gives CASYETGRNEKLFF.

CDR3 loop: CASSDIGEGGTEAFF. The CDR3 bases are TGTGCCAGCAGTGATATCGGAGAGGGGGGGACTGAAGCTTTCTTT. The rearrangement uses TRBV2 and TRBJ1-1, with D perhaps TRBD1 (6 bases). The CDR3 runs 15 residues. Germline V lookup: CDR1 SNHLY, CDR2 FYNNEI. The V end was cut by 3 bases, the J end by 5 bases, with 16 bases between.

This clone appeared a single time. The CDR3 region is CASSLEHKAVAFF. The CDR3 coding sequence is TGTGCCAGCAGCTTAGAACACAAAGCGGTTGCTTTCTTT. This rearrangement joins TRBV11-1 to TRBJ1-1; D call uncertain. Germline CDR1 reads SGHAT; CDR2 reads FQDESV (reference sequence). The ends were cut back, 1 base at V and 11 bases at J, with 14 bases in the middle. This CDR3 is built from 13 residues.

This clone has a single count. This chain links TRBV12-2 with TRBJ1-5; whether TRBD1, the table's D call, matches the DNA was not checked. TRBV12-2 is an annotated pseudogene. The CDR3 runs 18 residues. CDR3: CASRPRDRGDYSNQPQHF. The CDR3 coding sequence is TGTGCAAGTCGCCCCCGGGACAGGGGGGACTATAGCAATCAGCCCCAGCATTTT.

The V gene is TRBV5-5, the J gene TRBJ1-6; D unclear. With 3 bases removed from V and 13 bases from J, the gap between germline ends came to 20 bases. Germline CDR1 and CDR2: SGHKS and YYEKEE (reference sequence). The CDR3 runs to 15 residues. The CDR3 DNA reads as TGTGCCAGCAGCTACGGACCGACTAATTCACCGCCCCTCCACTTT. This translates into CASSYGPTNSPPLHF. Variable domain in full (rest from reference TRBV5-5 and TRBJ1-6): DAGVTQSPTHLIKTRGQQVTLRCSPISGHKSVSWYQQVLGQGPQFIFQYYEKEERGRGNFPDRFSARQFPNYSSELNVNALLLGDSALYLCASSYGPTNSPPLHFGNGTRLTVT.

The CDR3 loop is CASSLYPGGSTDTQYF. CDR3 DNA sequence: TGCGCCAGCAGCTTGTATCCGGGAGGGAGCACAGATACGCAGTATTTT. The rearrangement joins TRBV5-1 to TRBJ2-3, with 8 bases that match TRBD2. Per the germline V gene, CDR1 is SGHRS and CDR2 is YFSETQ. V lost 1 base, J lost 0 bases, and 4 bases stayed unmatched. The CDR3 spans 16 residues.

V and J are TRBV19 and TRBJ1-6; 7 positions match TRBD1. The CDR3 extends over 14 amino acids. Looked up from germline, CDR1 is LNHDA and CDR2 is SQIVND (reference sequence). V dropped 7 bases and J dropped 8; count of bases not matched to a gene: 8. The CDR3 DNA follows: TGTGCCAGTAATCTACCGGGACAGCATTCACCCCTCCACTTT. Its protein is CASNLPGQHSPLHF.

The chain links TRBV7-8 to TRBJ2-2; TRBD2 agrees at 10 bases. CDR1 is SGHVS and CDR2 is FQNEAQ in the germline V gene. Trimming cost V 2 bases and J 7 bases; bases outside gene matches: 4. CDR3 length: 15 residues. The DNA for the CDR3 is TGTGCCAGCAGCTTACGTACTAGCGGGGACGGGGAGCTGTTTTTT. Translation gives CASSLRTSGDGELFF.

This sequence joins TRBV5-1 and TRBJ1-1; D is possibly TRBD1 (6 bases). The CDR3 consists of 13 residues. Trimming left V 6 bases short and J 3 bases short, with 12 bases between. Germline loops: CDR1 SGHRS, CDR2 YFSETQ. CDR3 coding DNA: TGCGCCAGCACCATGACAGGTTACACTGAAGCTTTCTTT. Protein sequence: CASTMTGYTEAFF.